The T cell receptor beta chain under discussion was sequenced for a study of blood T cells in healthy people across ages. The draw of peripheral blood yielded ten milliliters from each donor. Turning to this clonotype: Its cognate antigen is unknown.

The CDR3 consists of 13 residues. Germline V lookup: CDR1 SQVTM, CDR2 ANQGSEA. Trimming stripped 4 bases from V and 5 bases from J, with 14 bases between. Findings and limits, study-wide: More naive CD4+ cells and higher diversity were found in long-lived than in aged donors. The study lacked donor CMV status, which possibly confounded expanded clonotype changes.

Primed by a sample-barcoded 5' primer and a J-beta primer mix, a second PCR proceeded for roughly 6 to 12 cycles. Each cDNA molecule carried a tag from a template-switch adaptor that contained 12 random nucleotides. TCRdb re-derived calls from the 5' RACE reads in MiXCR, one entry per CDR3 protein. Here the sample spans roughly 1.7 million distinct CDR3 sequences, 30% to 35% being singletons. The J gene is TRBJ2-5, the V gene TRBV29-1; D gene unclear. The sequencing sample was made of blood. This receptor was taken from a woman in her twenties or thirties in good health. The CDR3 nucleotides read TGCAGCGTTGTTGGGAACCTTTGGGAGACCCAGTACTTC. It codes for CSVVGNLWETQYF.